The clone carrying this T cell receptor beta chain was recorded a few times. No antigen is known for it. This specimen belongs to a study of molecular identifiers for immune sequencing clone quantification. Each CDR3 protein is one row after TCRdb ran MiXCR on the PCR reads. The sample carries about 630,000 distinct CDR3 sequences, about 25% recorded once. The V end lost 3 bases, the J end lost 2 bases, and 14 bases lay between the germline ends. This CDR3 has 15 amino acids. Germline V CDR1 and CDR2: MNHEY, SVGAGI. Study results and caveats: Effector cells had over 98% of their molecules in clones above 20 RNA copies, while naive cells had under 1%. Detectable among about a million naive cells, according to reports, was Jurkat TCR RNA spiked in from one cell.

The sequence came from a human donor in good health. Some libraries in this study had Jurkat cell RNA spiked in. The V and J genes are TRBV6-5 and TRBJ2-7, with D tentatively TRBD1 (5 bases). Sequencing was done on a sample of naive CD8+ T cells from blood, with Jurkat cell RNA spiked in. Stated subset: FACS-sorted CD8+CD4-CCR7+CD45RA+ naive T cells. CDR3 bases: TGTGCCAGCAGTTATCGGGCCGACAGTCCCTACGAGCAGTACTTC. Its translation is CASSYRADSPYEQYF.